These 5 T cell receptor beta chains were all obtained from the same sample, sequenced in a study of blood T cell repertoires in COVID-19. TCRdb's table, derived via immunoSEQ multiplex PCR, lists solely in-frame clones and lacks some. The data hold about half a million clones, with approximately 83% observed a single time. Sequencing input: peripheral blood. Every receptor here comes from a human donor in a cohort sampled during active COVID-19.

The CDR3 loop is CASSLWQNYGYTF. The CDR3 DNA follows: TGTGCCAGCAGTTTATGGCAGAACTATGGCTACACCTTC. The J gene is TRBJ1-2, the V gene TRBV27; D is unresolved. The CDR3 runs 13 residues. Trimming cost V 1 base and J 2 bases, with 5 bases left between them. Per the germline V gene, CDR1 is MNHEY and CDR2 is SMNVEV (reference sequence).

The J gene is TRBJ1-1, the V gene TRBV4-2, with D hard to call. Germline V lookup: CDR1 LGHNA, CDR2 YNFKEQ. The CDR3 consists of 11 residues. Trimming cost V 5 bases and J 6 bases, with 7 bases left between them. CDR3 region: CASSSDSEAFF. DNA for the CDR3: TGTGCCAGCAGCTCAGACTCTGAAGCTTTCTTT.

The chain combines TRBV19 with TRBJ1-5, with 7 bases that match TRBD1. Germline V gene lookup returns CDR1 LNHDA and CDR2 SQIVND (reference sequence). Germline trimming cut 6 bases from V and 0 bases from J; bases unmatched to any gene: 17. The CDR3 runs to 19 residues. CDR3: CASRRTGQANPYSNQPQHF. CDR3 DNA: TGTGCCAGTAGGAGAACCGGACAGGCAAACCCATATAGCAATCAGCCCCAGCATTTT.

The rearrangement links TRBV7-9 to TRBJ2-5; 12 bases match TRBD1. CDR1 SEHNR and CDR2 FQNEAQ come from the germline V gene (reference sequence). The CDR3 spans 16 residues. J gave up 4 bases and V 1 base, and 4 bases lay outside the gene matches. Written as DNA, the CDR3 is TGTGCCAGCAGCTTAGGGGACAGGGGGCGAAGAGAGACCCAGTACTTC. It encodes CASSLGDRGRRETQYF.

The V call is TRBV18, the J call TRBJ1-2; D unclear. With 3 bases removed from V and 8 bases from J, the gap between germline ends came to 13 bases. The CDR3 runs to 13 residues. In germline, CDR1 is KGHSH, CDR2 LQKENI. The CDR3: CASSPRDMRGYTF. The CDR3 nucleotides read TGTGCCAGCTCACCTCGAGACATGAGAGGCTACACCTTC.